The rows below give T cell receptor beta chains drawn from one sample of a study of blood T cells in healthy people across ages. TCRdb re-called the 5' RACE reads with MiXCR, one entry per CDR3 protein. Among about 800,000 distinct CDR3 sequences listed, just under 25% were seen once. These sequences were also reported in another study, on T cells of mothers and their children.

Material: blood. The receptors were sampled from a boy aged 5-17 years in good health. The CDR3 runs from the conserved cysteine through the conserved F or W. D genes are given only for firm matches. A clone size is listed for some rows: how often the clone was seen (once, few, many), or a class if it is expanded.

abundance | d_gene | j_gene | v_gene | CDR3aa | CDR3nt
few | . | TRBJ2-7 | TRBV28 | CASSFSNYEQYF | TGTGCCAGCAGTTTCTCGAACTACGAGCAGTACTTC
few | . | TRBJ1-1 | TRBV7-9 | CASSAAGNTEAFF | TGTGCCAGCAGCGCAGCGGGGAACACTGAAGCTTTCTTT
. | TRBD1 | TRBJ1-2 | TRBV6-2/TRBV6-3 | CASRRPGTAYGYTF | TGTGCCAGCAGGCGTCCCGGGACAGCCTATGGCTACACCTTC
. | . | TRBJ1-2 | TRBV20-1 | CSARDAGAINYGYTF | TGCAGTGCTAGAGACGCGGGGGCGATCAACTATGGCTACACCTTC
few | . | TRBJ2-2 | TRBV5-1 | CASSFGLSTGELFF | TGCGCCAGCAGTTTCGGGCTGAGCACCGGGGAGCTGTTTTTT
. | . | TRBJ1-5 | TRBV5-1 | CASSVDAAPNQPQHF | TGCGCCAGCAGCGTGGACGCCGCACCCAATCAGCCCCAGCATTTT
. | . | TRBJ1-4 | TRBV29-1 | CSVGIPNEKLFF | TGCAGCGTTGGAATACCTAATGAAAAACTGTTTTTT
. | . | TRBJ2-4 | TRBV4-2 | CASSLETGRVAKNIQYF | TGTGCCAGCAGCCTAGAGACAGGGAGGGTAGCCAAAAACATTCAGTACTTC
few | . | TRBJ1-2 | TRBV3-1 | CASSQETGSINYTF | TGTGCCAGCAGCCAAGAGACAGGTTCGATCAACTACACCTTC
. | . | TRBJ2-7 | TRBV29-1 | CSVLLVGLPYEQYF | TGCAGCGTTCTTTTAGTAGGGCTGCCCTACGAGCAGTACTTC
. | TRBD2 | TRBJ2-5 | TRBV28 | CASSNRLVTGGQETQYF | TGTGCCAGCAGTAACCGCCTCGTCACGGGGGGCCAAGAGACCCAGTACTTC
few | TRBD2 | TRBJ2-5 | TRBV5-1 | CASSPGGEQETQYF | TGCGCCAGCAGCCCGGGAGGGGAGCAAGAGACCCAGTACTTC
. | TRBD1 | TRBJ1-2 | TRBV10-3 | CAISAVGQGTYGYTF | TGTGCCATCAGTGCGGTGGGACAGGGGACCTATGGCTACACCTTC
. | TRBD2 | TRBJ2-3 | TRBV2 | CASTGLADTQYF | TGTGCCAGCACGGGACTAGCGGATACGCAGTATTTT
few | TRBD1 | TRBJ2-7 | TRBV4-2 | CASSPRTGTSSYKQYF | TGTGCCAGCAGCCCGAGGACAGGGACCAGCTCCTACAAGCAGTACTTC
. | TRBD2 | TRBJ2-7 | TRBV29-1 | CSVEDGTSGFYEQYF | TGCAGCGTTGAAGATGGGACTAGCGGTTTCTACGAGCAGTACTTC
few | . | TRBJ1-1 | TRBV7-9 | CASSPNDGKRVNTEAFF | TGTGCCAGCAGCCCTAATGATGGGAAAAGGGTGAACACTGAAGCTTTCTTT
few | . | TRBJ2-7 | TRBV28 | CASSFLPAPEQYF | TGTGCCAGCAGTTTTCTTCCGGCTCCCGAGCAGTACTTC
. | . | TRBJ1-1 | TRBV5-1 | CASRSEDAEAFF | TGCGCCAGCAGATCTGAAGACGCTGAAGCTTTCTTT
. | TRBD1 | TRBJ2-3 | TRBV5-1 | CASSTTGQGADTQYF | TGCGCCAGCAGCACAACGGGACAGGGCGCAGATACGCAGTATTTT
. | . | TRBJ2-5 | TRBV6-2/TRBV6-3 | CASRLDSQETQYF | TGTGCCAGCAGGCTGGACTCCCAAGAGACCCAGTACTTC
few | . | TRBJ2-1 | TRBV5-1 | CASSLAAETYNEQFF | TGCGCCAGCAGCTTGGCCGCAGAGACCTACAATGAGCAGTTCTTC
few | . | TRBJ2-1 | TRBV29-1 | CSVPMTGVEQFF | TGCAGCGTCCCGATGACGGGAGTCGAGCAGTTCTTC
. | . | TRBJ2-1 | TRBV5-5 | CASSLTPQLVYEQFF | TGTGCCAGCAGCCTGACACCCCAGCTCGTCTATGAGCAGTTCTTC
. | . | TRBJ2-5 | TRBV28 | CASSPGTDNQETQYF | TGTGCCAGCAGTCCCGGGACGGACAATCAAGAGACCCAGTACTTC
few | . | TRBJ2-1 | TRBV5-1 | CASREGVGSNEQFF | TGCGCCAGCAGAGAAGGAGTGGGTAGCAATGAGCAGTTCTTC
few | . | TRBJ2-3 | TRBV20-1 | CSARGAAGDTQYF | TGCAGTGCTAGGGGAGCCGCGGGAGATACGCAGTATTTT
few | TRBD1 | TRBJ2-7 | TRBV14 | CASSDTGAEQYF | TGTGCCAGCAGCGATACAGGGGCCGAGCAGTACTTC
. | . | TRBJ2-5 | TRBV6-2/TRBV6-3 | CASSYDGAAPYQTQYF | TGTGCCAGCAGTTACGACGGGGCAGCCCCCTATCAGACCCAGTACTTC
. | . | TRBJ2-5 | TRBV7-9 | CASSLGGGDEPYF | TGTGCCAGCAGCTTAGGAGGGGGGGATGAGCCGTACTTC
. | . | TRBJ2-3 | TRBV12-3/TRBV12-4 | CASSLNRVGDTQYF | TGTGCCAGCAGTTTGAACAGGGTGGGAGATACGCAGTATTTT
. | . | TRBJ2-5 | TRBV7-3 | CASSLTVGKETQYF | TGTGCCAGCAGCTTAACGGTGGGGAAGGAGACCCAGTACTTC
. | TRBD2 | TRBJ2-5 | TRBV4-3 | CASSRGSGGEETQYF | TGCGCCAGCAGCCGGGGTAGCGGGGGGGAAGAGACCCAGTACTTC
few | . | TRBJ2-5 | TRBV28 | CASSFSTGLSGETQYF | TGTGCCAGCAGTTTTTCAACCGGACTCTCCGGGGAGACCCAGTACTTC
. | TRBD1 | TRBJ2-5 | TRBV7-6 | CASSPNEGQGGETQYF | TGTGCCAGCAGCCCCAACGAGGGACAGGGGGGAGAGACCCAGTACTTC
. | TRBD2 | TRBJ2-1 | TRBV7-7 | CASSQGLANNEQFF | TGTGCCAGCAGCCAGGGACTAGCGAACAATGAGCAGTTCTTC
few | . | TRBJ2-7 | TRBV2 | CALDPWGSYEQYF | TGTGCCCTGGATCCCTGGGGCTCCTACGAGCAGTACTTC
few | . | TRBJ2-1 | TRBV28 | CASSFRPYAGYNEQFF | TGTGCCAGCAGTTTCCGTCCCTATGCGGGGTACAATGAGCAGTTCTTC
once | TRBD1 | TRBJ2-5 | TRBV5-1 | CASSPGTVGGETQYF | TGCGCCAGCAGCCCAGGGACAGTTGGGGGCGAGACCCAGTACTTC
few | . | TRBJ2-5 | TRBV6-5 | CASSYSGGQSHF | TGTGCCAGCAGTTACTCGGGGGGACAGAGCCACTTC
few | . | TRBJ1-2 | TRBV7-2 | CASSWGVYGYTF | TGTGCCAGCAGCTGGGGGGTCTATGGCTACACCTTC
few | TRBD2 | TRBJ2-7 | TRBV29-1 | CSVGTSGPDEQYF | TGCAGCGTTGGGACTAGCGGGCCAGACGAGCAGTACTTC
. | . | TRBJ2-1 | TRBV20-1 | CSAPGDRYNEQFF | TGCAGTGCTCCAGGGGATCGATACAATGAGCAGTTCTTC
. | . | TRBJ2-1 | TRBV29-1 | CSGGYIVTYNEQFF | TGCAGCGGGGGATATATAGTTACCTACAATGAGCAGTTCTTC
. | TRBD1 | TRBJ2-6 | TRBV11-2 | CASSLVGTGENSGANVLTF | TGTGCCAGCAGCTTAGTGGGGACAGGGGAAAACTCTGGGGCCAACGTCCTGACTTTC
. | TRBD2 | TRBJ2-1 | TRBV28 | CASAWTSGGHEQFF | TGTGCCAGTGCGTGGACTAGCGGGGGCCATGAGCAGTTCTTC
. | . | TRBJ2-7 | TRBV18 | CASSPAGIAYEQYF | TGTGCCAGCTCACCGGCAGGGATAGCCTACGAGCAGTACTTC
few | . | TRBJ2-7 | TRBV10-3 | CAINPDGSYEQYF | TGTGCCATCAATCCGGACGGCTCCTACGAGCAGTACTTC